These 29 T cell receptor beta chains were all obtained from the same sample, sequenced in a study of tumor and adjacent non-tumor tissue in lung cancer. This sample's RNA came from whole unsorted tissue. TCRbeta libraries were built with three rounds of nested PCR, modified from ARM-PCR. Each CDR3 protein is one row after TCRdb ran MiXCR on the multiplex PCR reads. The sample contains about 79,000 distinct CDR3 sequences, 55% to 80% of which appear only once. The sequenced material came from lung tumor tissue. These receptors originate from a woman aged 40 to 49 with non-small cell lung cancer.

A few counts support this clonotype. The germline gene is not matched at one end of the junction; a read error may be the cause. V is TRBV6-6 and J is TRBJ1-3; D gene ambiguous. The CDR3 has 15 amino acids. The germline V gene has CDR1 MNHNY and CDR2 SVGAGI (reference sequence). The CDR3 sequence: CVSSSGTTSGNTIYF. CDR3 DNA sequence: TGTGTCAGCAGCTCCGGAACGACCTCTGGAAACACCATATATTTT.

With regard to this clonotype: An end of the junction does not agree with germline; a read error may underlie this. The chain links TRBV29-1 to TRBJ2-3, with a possible D match to TRBD1 (6 bases). Germline CDR1 and CDR2: SQVTM and ANQGSEA. This CDR3 region has 14 residues. This CDR3 reads CSVRLRERTDTQYF. For the CDR3, the DNA is TGCAGCGTGCGACTCAGGGAGCGGACAGATACGCAATATTTT.

In regard to this clonotype: Sequence at one end of the junction differs from germline and may be a read error. The chain employs TRBV5-1 and TRBJ2-2; 8 bases are shared with TRBD2. CDR1 and CDR2 from the germline V gene are SGHRS and YFSETQ. The CDR3 sequence is 17 residues long. The CDR3 nucleotides are TGCGCCAGCAGATTGGGTTATAGCGGGACCGGAGCCGGGGAGCTGTTTTTT. Amino acid sequence: CASRLGYSGTGAGELFF.

The V call is TRBV6-1, the J call TRBJ2-1; the D gene is possibly TRBD1 (5 bases). The CDR3 is made up of 15 amino acids. The germline V gene has CDR1 MNHNS and CDR2 SASEGT. CDR3 coding DNA: TGTATCAGCACAGTTCCAGGGTACACCTACAATGAGCAGTTCTTC. It specifies CISTVPGYTYNEQFF.

Concerning this clonotype itself: A read error is possible here, since a much larger clone lies one base away. The gene calls are TRBV20-1 and TRBJ1-1; D is undetermined. There are 12 residues in the CDR3. Germline assignment: CDR1 DFQATT and CDR2 SNEGSKA (reference sequence). The CDR3: CNARGQRAEAFF. The DNA for the CDR3 is TGCAATGCTAGAGGGCAGCGGGCTGAAGCTTTCTTT.

The chain links TRBV29-1 to TRBJ2-7; 8 bases are shared with TRBD1. Germline values: CDR1 SQVTM, CDR2 ANQGSEA. V shed 8 bases, J shed 3 bases, and the junction held 9 bases outside the gene matches. This CDR3 has 13 residues. CDR3 sequence (DNA): TGCAGCATTAGTTCCGGGACAGGCTACGAGCAGTACTTC. Translated: CSISSGTGYEQYF.

Remarks on this clonotype: Its ends do not fully match the called genes, so a read error is possible. DNA for the CDR3: TGCGCCAGCAGCCAAGGCGGCAGGGCCTACGAACAGTACTTC. It codes for CASSQGGRAYEQYF. The rearrangement links TRBV4-1 to TRBJ2-7; a weak D match, TRBD1 (5 bases). This CDR3 region has 14 residues. Germline V gene lookup returns CDR1 MGHRA and CDR2 YSYEKL.

V usage is TRBV11-2 and J usage is TRBJ2-5; D is possibly TRBD1 or TRBD2 (5 bases each). CDR3 length: 15 amino acids. Germline V lookup: CDR1 SGHAT, CDR2 FQNNGV. V lost 5 bases to trimming and J lost 14 bases, with 27 bases between them. The CDR3 here is CASSIATGVGEIQYF. The CDR3 DNA is TGTGCCAGCAGCATAGCCACCGGGGTAGGGGAGATCCAATACTTC.

Comments on this clonotype: The germline gene is not matched at one end of the junction; a read error may be the cause. In DNA form, the CDR3 reads TGTGCCAGCAGCGCAGGCCGGAACATTGAAGCTTTCTTT. Encoded protein: CASSAGRNIEAFF. The chain combines TRBV5-4 with TRBJ1-1, with unresolved D. There are 13 residues in the CDR3. Germline V gene data show CDR1 as SGHNT and CDR2 as YYREEE (reference sequence).

About this clonotype: A much more abundant neighbour one base away suggests this may be a read error. Since the CDR3 does not end with the conserved phenylalanine or tryptophan, this likely comes from a read error. This chain joins TRBV30 and TRBJ2-2; 10 nucleotides match TRBD2. The CDR3 runs 15 residues. Germline V CDR1 and CDR2: GTSNPN, SVGIG (reference sequence). V trimming: 3 bases; J trimming: 1 base; junction bases outside the gene matches: 2. This CDR3 is CAWRTSGLNTGELFL. In nucleotides, the CDR3 is TGTGCCTGGAGGACTAGCGGGTTGAACACCGGGGAGCTGTTTCTT.

This clonotype was counted a single time. The V gene is TRBV11-3, the J gene TRBJ2-2; D is possibly TRBD2 (5 bases). The CDR3 spans 13 residues. The V gene's germline CDR1 is SGHNT and CDR2 YENEEA. Trimming removed 10 bases from V and 8 bases from J, with 17 bases in between. CDR3 DNA sequence: TGTGCCATTAGCTTAGGAGGCTCTGGGGAGCTGTTTTTT. Translated, it gives CAISLGGSGELFF.

A note on this clonotype: No conserved phenylalanine or tryptophan ends this CDR3, so it is likely a read error. The chain couples TRBV12-3 or TRBV12-4 to TRBJ1-5, with 9 bases identical to TRBD1. The CDR3 length is 15 residues. The V segment lost 7 bases and the J segment 3 bases; nucleotides outside the gene matches: 7. The CDR3 nucleotides are TGTGCCAGCATCCCGGGACAGGGTCCCAATCAGCCCCAGCATCTT. Its translation is CASIPGQGPNQPQHL.

This clonotype occurred a few times. The V gene is TRBV11-3, the J gene TRBJ2-7; 7 bases align to TRBD1. The CDR3 has 12 amino acids. Germline CDR1 is SGHNT and CDR2 is YENEEA. The V segment lost 11 bases and the J segment 7 bases; nucleotides outside the gene matches: 11. CDR3 in DNA: TGTGCCTGTAGCCCGACAGGGTGGGAGCAGTACTTC. It translates to CACSPTGWEQYF.

Comment on this clonotype: The conserved closing phenylalanine or tryptophan is absent in this CDR3, likely reflecting a read error. The genes are TRBV6-6 and TRBJ2-3, with 8 bases identical to TRBD2. Germline V lookup: CDR1 MNHNY, CDR2 SVGAGI (reference sequence). The CDR3 sequence is 17 residues long. V shed 6 bases and J 1 base; nucleotides not matched to a gene: 12. CDR3 in DNA: TGTGCCAGCAGAACCGGGACTAGGGGGGTGGGCACAGATACGCAGTATTCT. Translation: CASRTGTRGVGTDTQYS.

To note about this clonotype: Since no conserved phenylalanine or tryptophan closes the CDR3, a read error is the likely cause. The J gene is TRBJ1-6, the V gene TRBV30; 11 bases are a match to TRBD1. The germline CDR1 and CDR2 sequences are GTSNPN and SVGIG (reference sequence). CDR3 size: 14 residues. The CDR3 spells CVWSSGQGDSPLHY. The DNA of the CDR3 is TGTGTCTGGAGCTCGGGACAGGGGGATTCACCCCTCCACTAT.

On this clonotype: At one of its ends the junction is not consistent with the germline gene, which may arise from a read error. The chain employs TRBV5-1 and TRBJ2-5, with TRBD1 identical over 10 bases. CDR1 and CDR2 from the germline V gene are SGHRS and YFSETQ. CDR3 length: 18 amino acids. The CDR3 DNA reads TGCACCAGCAGCTTGGTCAGACAGGGGGCGAGGAGGCAGGAGACCCAGTACTTC. This sequence encodes CTSSLVRQGARRQETQYF.

The rearrangement uses TRBV2 and TRBJ1-5; D remains ambiguous. V was cut by 7 bases and J by 4 bases, with 17 bases left in between. Germline V CDR1 and CDR2: SNHLY, FYNNEI. There are 15 residues in the CDR3. Written as DNA, the CDR3 is TGTGCCAGCACCCGGAACCGCGGATGGAATCAGCCCCAGCATTTT. Protein product: CASTRNRGWNQPQHF. The full variable domain, with the rest looked up from reference TRBV2 and TRBJ1-5, is EPEVTQTPSHQVTQMGQEVILRCVPISNHLYFYWYRQILGQKVEFLVSFYNNEISEKSEIFDDQFSVERPDGSNFTLKIRSTKLEDSAMYFCASTRNRGWNQPQHFGDGTRLSIL.

This clonotype was detected ten times or more. This chain connects TRBV30 to TRBJ1-3, with 8 bases fitting TRBD1. This CDR3 has 19 residues. Per the germline V gene, CDR1 is GTSNPN and CDR2 is SVGIG (reference sequence). Trimming took 1 base from V and 4 from J; bases not matched to a gene: 18. The CDR3 spells CAWSDPTDYDRGNGNTIYF. CDR3 nucleotides: TGTGCCTGGAGTGACCCCACAGATTATGACAGGGGAAACGGAAACACCATATATTTT.

Turning to this clonotype: A clone one base away is much larger, so this may be a read error. The V gene is TRBV7-9, the J gene TRBJ1-6; possible D gene TRBD1, 6 bases. The CDR3 spans 14 residues. The ends were cut back, 5 bases at V and 7 bases at J, with 12 bases in the middle. Germline CDR1 SEHNR, CDR2 FQNEAQ (reference sequence). This CDR3 is CASSPGASNSPLHF. The CDR3 region has the DNA TGTGCCAGCAGCCCAGGGGCCTCCAATTCACCCCTCCACTTT.

As regards this clonotype: This may arise from a read error, as a much more abundant clone is one base away. The CDR3 region has the DNA TGCGCCAGCAGTCCGGAGGTAACAGATACGCAGTATTTT. It is translated as CASSPEVTDTQYF. The chain combines TRBV5-1 with TRBJ2-3; D might be TRBD2 (5 bases). The V end was cut by 5 bases, the J end by 3 bases, with 10 bases between. The CDR3 spans 13 residues. Germline V gene data show CDR1 as SGHRS and CDR2 as YFSETQ. Filled out from reference TRBV5-1 and TRBJ2-3, the complete variable domain reads KAGVTQTPRYLIKTRGQQVTLSCSPISGHRSVSWYQQTPGQGLQFLFEYFSETQRNKGNFPGRFSGRQFSNSRSEMNVSTLELGDSALYLCASSPEVTDTQYFGPGTRLTVL.

This clonotype appeared many times. The V gene is TRBV20-1, the J gene TRBJ2-1; 8 positions match TRBD2. Per germline, CDR1 DFQATT and CDR2 SNEGSKA (reference sequence). Germline trimming cut 0 bases from V and 5 bases from J; bases unmatched to any gene: 6. This CDR3 spans 15 amino acids. The CDR3 loop is CSARDQRELHNEQFF. For the CDR3, the DNA is TGCAGTGCTAGAGATCAGCGGGAGTTACACAATGAGCAGTTCTTC.

This clonotype has only one observation. Germline is not matched at one junction end, which may reflect a read error. The chain couples TRBV28 to TRBJ1-3; D is undetermined. Germline CDR1 is MDHEN and CDR2 is SYDVKM. The CDR3 length is 11 residues. DNA for the CDR3: TGTGCCAGAAGTTTGCAGCAGACCATATATTTT. It translates to CARSLQQTIYF.

This clonotype appeared many times. The CDR3 region is CASSGGAPRFLSGANVLTF. CDR3 bases: TGTGCCAGTAGCGGGGGCGCACCCCGTTTCCTCTCTGGGGCCAACGTCCTGACTTTC. This rearrangement joins TRBV6-2 or TRBV6-3 to TRBJ2-6; 9 bases agree with TRBD2. V dropped 9 bases and J dropped 0; count of bases not matched to a gene: 15. CDR3 length: 19 amino acids. Per germline, CDR1 MNHEY and CDR2 SVGEGT.

With respect to this clonotype: A much larger clone differs by one base, so this may be a read error. CDR3 in amino acids: CASRHGSLNSPLHF. CDR3 sequence (DNA): TGTGCCAGCAGACATGGGAGTTTAAATTCACCCCTCCACTTT. The chain carries TRBV28 and TRBJ1-6; D is uncertain. V lost 6 bases to trimming and J lost 7 bases, with 13 bases between them. The germline V gene encodes CDR1 MDHEN and CDR2 SYDVKM. The CDR3 has 14 amino acids. Supplemented by reference TRBV28 and TRBJ1-6, the full variable domain reads DVKVTQSSRYLVKRTGEKVFLECVQDMDHENMFWYRQDPGLGLRLIYFSYDVKMKEKGDIPEGYSVSREKKERFSLILESASTNQTSMYLCASRHGSLNSPLHFGNGTRLTVT.

In the case of this clonotype: An end of the junction differs from the germline gene, which may be a read error. The V and J genes are TRBV24-1 and TRBJ1-2; 8 nucleotides align to TRBD1. The CDR3 contains 13 residues. CDR1 KGHDR and CDR2 SFDVKD come from the germline V gene. The CDR3 DNA is TGTGCCACCAGTGATCGACAGGGGTATGGCTACATCTTC. This encodes CATSDRQGYGYIF.

The rearrangement uses TRBV4-2 and TRBJ2-3; D unclear. This CDR3 comprises 16 residues. V lost 0 bases to trimming and J lost 1 base, with 11 bases between them. Per the germline V gene, CDR1 is LGHNA and CDR2 is YNFKEQ. CDR3 coding DNA: TGTGCCAGCAGCCAAGAACACTGGGGTGGCACAGATACGCAGTATTTT. As protein: CASSQEHWGGTDTQYF.

This clonotype was recorded once. At one boundary the junction diverges from the germline segment, which might be a read error. The genes are TRBV6-5 and TRBJ1-5; 7 bases line up with TRBD1. Germline V gene data show CDR1 as MNHEY and CDR2 as SVGAGI. CDR3 length: 15 amino acids. CDR3 coding DNA: TGTGCCAGCAGCTACTCGACAGGGAATGATCCGCCCCAGCATTTT. Residues: CASSYSTGNDPPQHF.

The chain is built from TRBV11-2 and TRBJ2-3; TRBD2 is a possible D gene (5 bases). The length of the CDR3 is 11 residues. CDR1 and CDR2 (germline): SGHAT, FQNNGV. The CDR3 DNA sequence: TGTGCAAGCGGCTTATCTGACTGTCAGTATTTT. This translates into CASGLSDCQYF.

In this sample, this clonotype turned up many times. The V and J genes are TRBV6-6 and TRBJ2-7; D gene ambiguous. The CDR3 spans 14 residues. The germline CDR1 and CDR2 sequences are MNHNY and SVGAGI (reference sequence). Trimming took off 7 bases at V and 1 base at J, with 14 bases between the two ends. This chain's CDR3 is CASTPPGGSYEQYF. The CDR3 DNA sequence: TGTGCCAGCACTCCCCCGGGCGGTTCCTACGAGCAGTACTTC.